The sequence of this T cell receptor (beta chain) was determined in a study of blood T cell repertoires in COVID-19. The repertoire was sequenced with immunoSEQ multiplex PCR; TCRdb's copy has only in-frame clones and lacks some. The sample lists 350,000 or so clones; about nine tenths were seen once. The J segment lost 3 bases and the V segment lost 5 bases, leaving 10 bases of the junction unmatched. CDR3 length: 17 amino acids. CDR1 is MDHEN and CDR2 is SYDVKM in the germline V gene. The clonotype comes from an older woman with COVID-19, enrolled during active disease. The chain uses TRBV28 and TRBJ1-2; TRBD1 aligns across 12 bases. The sample consisted of peripheral blood. CDR3 residues: CASSPGTGGSFDYGYTF. CDR3 nucleotide sequence: TGTGCCAGCAGTCCCGGGACAGGGGGCTCTTTCGACTATGGCTACACCTTC.